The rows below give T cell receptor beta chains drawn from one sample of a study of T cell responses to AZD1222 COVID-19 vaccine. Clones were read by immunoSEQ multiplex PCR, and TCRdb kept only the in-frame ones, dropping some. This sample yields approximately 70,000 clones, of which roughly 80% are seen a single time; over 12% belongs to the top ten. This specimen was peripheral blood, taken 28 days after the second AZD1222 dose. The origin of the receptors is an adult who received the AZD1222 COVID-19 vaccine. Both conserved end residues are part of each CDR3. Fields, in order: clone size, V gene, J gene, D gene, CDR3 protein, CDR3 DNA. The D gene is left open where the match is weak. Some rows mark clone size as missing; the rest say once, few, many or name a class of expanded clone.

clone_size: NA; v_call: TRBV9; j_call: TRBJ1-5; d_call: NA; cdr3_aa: CASSVDGQVNQPQHF; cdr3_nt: TGTGCCAGCAGCGTAGATGGGCAGGTCAATCAGCCCCAGCATTTT
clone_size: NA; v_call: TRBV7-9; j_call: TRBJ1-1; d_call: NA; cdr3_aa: CASSPPRTNTEAFF; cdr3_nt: TGTGCCAGCAGCCCCCCCCGCACGAACACTGAAGCTTTCTTT
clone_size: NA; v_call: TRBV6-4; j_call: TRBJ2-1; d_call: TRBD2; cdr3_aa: CASSRGGRSDEQFF; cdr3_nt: TGTGCCAGCTCCCGCGGGGGAAGGAGCGATGAGCAGTTCTTC
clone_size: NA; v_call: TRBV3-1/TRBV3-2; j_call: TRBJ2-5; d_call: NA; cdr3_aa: CASSQDRGGIETQYF; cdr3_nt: TGTGCCAGCAGCCAAGATAGGGGGGGCATTGAGACCCAGTACTTC
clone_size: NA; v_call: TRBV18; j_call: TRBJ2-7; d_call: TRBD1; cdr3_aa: CASSPVQGDEQYF; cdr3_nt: TGTGCCAGCTCACCGGTTCAGGGGGACGAGCAGTACTTC
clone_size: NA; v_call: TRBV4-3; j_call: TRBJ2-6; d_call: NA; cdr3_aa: CASSQEPRAGANVLTF; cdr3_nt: TGCGCCAGCAGCCAAGAACCCCGGGCTGGGGCCAACGTCCTGACTTTC
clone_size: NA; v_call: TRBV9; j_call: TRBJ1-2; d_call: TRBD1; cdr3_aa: CASSRGTANYGYTF; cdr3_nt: TGTGCCAGCAGCCGGGGGACAGCTAACTATGGCTACACCTTC
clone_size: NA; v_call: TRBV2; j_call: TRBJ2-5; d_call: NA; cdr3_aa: CASSVLQQETQYF; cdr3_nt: TGTGCCAGCAGTGTACTACAGCAAGAGACCCAGTACTTC
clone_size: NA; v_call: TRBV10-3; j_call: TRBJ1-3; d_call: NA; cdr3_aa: CAINPGHKSSGNTIYF; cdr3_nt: TGTGCCATCAACCCGGGACACAAGAGCTCTGGAAACACCATATATTTT
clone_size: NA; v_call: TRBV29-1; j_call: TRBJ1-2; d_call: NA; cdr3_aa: CSVEDQLARAGYTF; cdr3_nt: TGCAGCGTTGAAGATCAGTTGGCTAGAGCAGGCTACACCTTC
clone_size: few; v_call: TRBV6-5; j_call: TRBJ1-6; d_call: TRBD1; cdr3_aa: CAGHGRGNSPLHF; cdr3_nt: TGTGCCGGGCATGGCAGGGGGAATTCACCCCTCCACTTT
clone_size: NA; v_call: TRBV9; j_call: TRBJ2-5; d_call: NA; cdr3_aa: CASSGGGPRETQYF; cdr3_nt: TGTGCCAGCAGCGGGGGGGGCCCCCGAGAGACCCAGTACTTC
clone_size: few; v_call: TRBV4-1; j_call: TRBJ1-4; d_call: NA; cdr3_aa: CASSQGEAGEEKLFF; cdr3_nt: TGCGCCAGCAGCCAAGGGGAAGCAGGGGAAGAAAAACTGTTTTTT
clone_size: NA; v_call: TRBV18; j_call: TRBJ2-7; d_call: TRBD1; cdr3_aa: CASSPGQGAYEQYF; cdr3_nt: TGTGCCAGCTCACCAGGACAGGGTGCTTACGAGCAGTACTTC
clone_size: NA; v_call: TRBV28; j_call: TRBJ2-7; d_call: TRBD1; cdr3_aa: CASINSGTGYEQYF; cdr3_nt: TGTGCCAGCATAAATTCGGGGACAGGCTACGAGCAGTACTTC
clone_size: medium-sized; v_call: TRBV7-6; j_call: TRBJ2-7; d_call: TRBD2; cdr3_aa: CASSFSSSGGYEQYF; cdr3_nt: TGTGCCAGCAGCTTTAGTTCTAGCGGGGGCTACGAGCAGTACTTC
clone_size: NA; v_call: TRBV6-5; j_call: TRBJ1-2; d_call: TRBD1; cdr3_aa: CASSRDREAYGYTF; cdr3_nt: TGTGCCAGCAGCCGGGACAGGGAAGCCTATGGCTACACCTTC
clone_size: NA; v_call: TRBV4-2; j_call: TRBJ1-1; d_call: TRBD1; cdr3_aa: CASSPGTGGNTEAFF; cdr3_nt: TGTGCCAGCAGCCCCGGGACAGGGGGCAACACTGAAGCTTTCTTT
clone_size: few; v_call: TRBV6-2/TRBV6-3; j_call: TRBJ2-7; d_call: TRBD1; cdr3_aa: CASSYPTGATYEQYF; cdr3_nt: TGTGCCAGCAGTTACCCTACAGGGGCAACCTACGAGCAGTACTTC
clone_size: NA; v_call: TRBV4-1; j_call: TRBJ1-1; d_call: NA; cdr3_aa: CASSRGTVNTEAFF; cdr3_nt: TGCGCCAGCAGCCGCGGGACGGTGAACACTGAAGCTTTCTTT
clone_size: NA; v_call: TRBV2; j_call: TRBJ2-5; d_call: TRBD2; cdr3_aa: CASSVDGPSGVGETQYF; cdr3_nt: TGTGCCAGCAGTGTCGATGGCCCTAGCGGGGTGGGTGAGACCCAGTACTTC
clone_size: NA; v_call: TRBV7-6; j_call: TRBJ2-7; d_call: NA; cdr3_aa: CASSLVVQGGMNEQYF; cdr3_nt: TGTGCCAGCAGCTTAGTGGTCCAGGGGGGGATGAACGAGCAGTACTTC
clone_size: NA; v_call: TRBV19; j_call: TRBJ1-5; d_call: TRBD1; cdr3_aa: CASTKTRGQGQPQHF; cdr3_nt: TGTGCCAGTACCAAGACCCGAGGACAGGGACAGCCCCAGCATTTT
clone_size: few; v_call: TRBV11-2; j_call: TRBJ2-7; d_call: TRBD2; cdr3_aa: CASSLDFGGSYEQYF; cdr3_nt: TGTGCCAGCAGCTTAGATTTCGGGGGGAGCTACGAGCAGTACTTC
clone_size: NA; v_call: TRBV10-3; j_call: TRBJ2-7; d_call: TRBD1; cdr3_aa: CAISELGTAYEQYF; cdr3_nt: TGTGCCATCAGTGAACTAGGGACAGCTTACGAGCAGTACTTC